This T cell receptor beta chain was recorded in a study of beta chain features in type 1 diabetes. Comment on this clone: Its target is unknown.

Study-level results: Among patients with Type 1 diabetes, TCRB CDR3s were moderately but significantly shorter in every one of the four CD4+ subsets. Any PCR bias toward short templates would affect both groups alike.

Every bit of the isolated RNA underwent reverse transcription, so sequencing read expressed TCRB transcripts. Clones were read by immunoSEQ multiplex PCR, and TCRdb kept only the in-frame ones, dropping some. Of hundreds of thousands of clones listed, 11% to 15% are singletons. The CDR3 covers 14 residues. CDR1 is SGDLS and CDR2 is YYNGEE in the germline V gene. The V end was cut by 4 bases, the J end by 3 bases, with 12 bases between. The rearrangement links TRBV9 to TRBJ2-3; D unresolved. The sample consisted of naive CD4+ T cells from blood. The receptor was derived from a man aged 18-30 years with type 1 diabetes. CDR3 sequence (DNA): TGTGCCAGCAGCCACGAGGTGTCTACAGATACGCAGTATTTT. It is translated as CASSHEVSTDTQYF.